Sequencing of this T cell receptor beta chain was carried out in a study of CD8+ T cells in alopecia areata. Notes on the study in general: Normal skin contains resident alphabeta T cells, and these are also sequenced in scalp samples. Lesional scalp, notably in alopecia totalis/universalis, had clonality above that of normal scalp.

As the sequencing template, cDNA was produced by extracting RNA and reverse transcribing it. Generated by immunoSEQ multiplex PCR, the TCRdb table keeps only in-frame clones and is missing some. The table has more than 100,000 clones, approximately 58% seen once; the top ten hold 3.5% to 5%. Comment on this clone: Its antigen remains unidentified.

The CDR3 has 13 amino acids. After removal of 1 base from V and 8 bases from J, the junction contained 2 bases not matched to a gene. CDR1 KGHSH and CDR2 LQKENI come from the germline V gene. This chain joins TRBV18 and TRBJ2-1; the match to TRBD1 covers 7 bases. Source: CD4+ T cells sorted from blood, taken at week 0. The source of this sequence is a human donor with alopecia areata. The CDR3 DNA sequence: TGTGCCAGCTCACCACTAACAGGGGATGAGCAGTTCTTC. Its protein is CASSPLTGDEQFF.